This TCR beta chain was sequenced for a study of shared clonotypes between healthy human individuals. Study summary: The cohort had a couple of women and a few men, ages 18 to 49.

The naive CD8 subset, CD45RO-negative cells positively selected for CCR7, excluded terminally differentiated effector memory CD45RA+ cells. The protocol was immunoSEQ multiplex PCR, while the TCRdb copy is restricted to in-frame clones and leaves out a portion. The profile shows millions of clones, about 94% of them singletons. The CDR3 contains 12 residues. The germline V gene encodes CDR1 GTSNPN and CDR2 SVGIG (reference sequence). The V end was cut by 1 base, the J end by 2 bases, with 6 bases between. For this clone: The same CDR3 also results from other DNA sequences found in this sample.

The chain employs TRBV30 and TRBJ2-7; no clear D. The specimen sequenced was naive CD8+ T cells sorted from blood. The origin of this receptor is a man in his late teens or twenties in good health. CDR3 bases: TGTGCCTGGAGTGAGCTAACCTACGAGCAGTACTTC. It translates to CAWSELTYEQYF.